A single sample gave rise to the 24 T cell receptor beta chains below, sequenced in a study of Graves' ophthalmopathy and Graves' hyperthyroidism. The study amplified TCR beta CDR3 regions using RNA transcripts. Amplification began with first-round RT-PCR using HTBI primers, then second-round multiplex PCR was performed. Using its own MiXCR run on the multiplex PCR reads, TCRdb lists one record per CDR3 protein. The sample has almost 750,000 distinct CDR3 sequences, roughly two fifths seen once. The sequenced material came from peripheral blood. The receptor set was obtained from an adult man with Graves' ophthalmopathy.

Concerning this clonotype itself: A much larger clone lies one base from this, so it may be a read error. The chain recombines TRBV19 with TRBJ1-1, with no clear D. Germline lookup yields CDR1 LNHDA and CDR2 SQIVND (reference sequence). Trimming removed 7 bases at V and 1 base at J, with 13 bases between. CDR3 length equals 14 residues. CDR3 DNA: TGTGCCAGTACCTCCGAGACGGCGAACACTGAAGCTTTCTTT. Its protein is CASTSETANTEAFF.

This clonotype was seen ten or more times. V and J are TRBV7-2 and TRBJ1-2; the D gene is possibly TRBD1 (5 bases). This CDR3 spans 15 amino acids. Trimming cost V 4 bases and J 7 bases, with 19 bases left between them. Germline CDR1 reads SGHTA; CDR2 reads FQGNSA. CDR3 coding DNA: TGTGCCAGCAGCTGGGTTAGCCTCGGGGCCCGTGGCTACACCTTC. Amino acids: CASSWVSLGARGYTF.

The chain employs TRBV7-2 and TRBJ1-3; no definite D call. The V and J ends lost 5 bases and 0 bases respectively, with 11 bases between them. The CDR3 extends over 15 amino acids. Germline V gene data show CDR1 as SGHTA and CDR2 as FQGNSA. The CDR3 loop is CASSLRTISGNTIYF. CDR3 DNA: TGTGCCAGCAGCCTCCGAACCATCTCTGGAAACACCATATATTTT.

The table lists this clonotype with many counts. V and J are TRBV20-1 and TRBJ1-5, with 7 bases fitting TRBD1. Unmatched junction bases numbered 5, after V lost 6 bases and J lost 3 bases. The CDR3 loop spans 13 amino acids. Per germline, CDR1 DFQATT and CDR2 SNEGSKA (reference sequence). DNA of the CDR3: TGCAGTGCGTACAGGGGTAACAATCAGCCCCAGCATTTT. It yields the protein CSAYRGNNQPQHF.

The rearrangement joins TRBV25-1 to TRBJ2-2; D may be TRBD2 (6 bases). The V and J ends lost 6 bases and 4 bases respectively, with 15 bases between them. CDR1 and CDR2 (germline): MGHDK, SYGVNS. The CDR3 length is 15 residues. In DNA, the CDR3 is TGTGCCAGCAGCAACACGGGAGTATTCACCGGGGAGCTGTTTTTT. It codes for CASSNTGVFTGELFF.

This chain links TRBV11-2 with TRBJ2-5, with 9 bases identical to TRBD1. The germline gives CDR1 SGHAT, CDR2 FQNNGV. J lost 4 bases, V lost 3 bases, and 9 bases had no gene match. This CDR3 comprises 16 residues. CDR3 coding DNA: TGTGCCAGCAGCTTTGGGACAGGGACCGGGGGAGAGACCCAGTACTTC. Protein product: CASSFGTGTGGETQYF.

This clonotype was observed at least ten times. CDR3 bases: TGCAGCGTTGAATCCGGGCCAGGTCACGATGGCTACACCTTC. Translation: CSVESGPGHDGYTF. The chain couples TRBV29-1 to TRBJ1-2; D unresolved. Trimming stripped 2 bases from V and 6 bases from J, with 16 bases between. Looked up from germline, CDR1 is SQVTM and CDR2 is ANQGSEA. The CDR3 spans 14 residues.

The chain is built from TRBV9 and TRBJ2-5; D unresolved. The CDR3 has 16 residues. The germline gives CDR1 SGDLS, CDR2 YYNGEE. The V end lost 4 bases, the J end lost 7 bases, and 23 bases lay between the germline ends. This chain's CDR3 is CASSQAPGRRKGTQYF. The CDR3 DNA follows: TGTGCCAGCAGCCAAGCTCCCGGGCGTCGAAAGGGGACCCAGTACTTC.

The chain joins TRBV6-2 or TRBV6-3 to TRBJ2-3; D gene unclear. In germline, CDR1 is MNHEY, CDR2 SVGEGT. CDR3 length: 14 residues. V lost 0 bases and J lost 6, with 10 bases in between. DNA for the CDR3: TGTGCCAGCAGTTACTCGAGTACAGTGGATACGCAGTATTTT. Protein sequence: CASSYSSTVDTQYF.

At least ten counts were recorded for this clonotype. V and J are TRBV5-6 and TRBJ1-1, with no clear D. Germline V gene sequence: CDR1 SGHDT, CDR2 YYEEEE. The CDR3 runs to 10 residues. The ends were cut back, 7 bases at V and 2 bases at J, with 3 bases in the middle. CDR3 sequence reads: CASPNTEAFF. The CDR3 DNA is TGTGCCAGCCCTAACACTGAAGCTTTCTTT.

The chain joins TRBV11-2 to TRBJ2-2, with a tentative D call TRBD1 (6 bases). Per germline, CDR1 SGHAT and CDR2 FQNNGV. This CDR3 has 14 amino acids. V dropped 7 bases and J dropped 1 base, with 10 bases sitting between them. CDR3 region: CASTGTQNTGELFF. In nucleotides, the CDR3 is TGTGCCAGCACCGGGACACAGAACACCGGGGAGCTGTTTTTT.

The sample holds many counts of this clonotype. CDR3 in amino acids: CATSRVTGGGEKLFF. The CDR3 DNA sequence: TGTGCCACCAGCAGAGTCACAGGGGGCGGTGAAAAACTGTTTTTT. The V gene is TRBV15, the J gene TRBJ1-4; 9 bases are shared with TRBD1. The CDR3 is 15 residues long. The junction had 4 bases not matched to a gene; V was cut back by 1 base and J by 7 bases. Germline V gene data show CDR1 as LNHNV and CDR2 as YYDKDF (reference sequence).

The chain combines TRBV24-1 with TRBJ1-5; D gene uncertain. This CDR3 spans 13 amino acids. Germline values: CDR1 KGHDR, CDR2 SFDVKD. V lost 11 bases and J 6 bases, leaving 16 bases between the germline ends. The CDR3 loop reads CASRTGRSQPQHF. In DNA form, the CDR3 reads TGTGCCAGCAGAACTGGACGGAGTCAGCCCCAGCATTTT.

The rearrangement links TRBV20-1 to TRBJ2-5; 8 bases are shared with TRBD2. Per the germline V gene, CDR1 is DFQATT and CDR2 is SNEGSKA (reference sequence). CDR3 length: 15 amino acids. The V gene end was trimmed by 1 base and the J gene end by 1 base; junction bases not matched to a gene: 5. The CDR3 protein is CSARASGGTQETQYF. In nucleotides, the CDR3 is TGCAGTGCTAGAGCAAGCGGGGGAACCCAAGAGACCCAGTACTTC.

The chain recombines TRBV7-9 with TRBJ2-5; the D gene is possibly TRBD2 (6 bases). Per germline, CDR1 SEHNR and CDR2 FQNEAQ (reference sequence). V was cut by 0 bases and J by 4 bases, with 12 bases left in between. CDR3 length equals 15 residues. In nucleotides, the CDR3 is TGTGCCAGCAGCTTAGCGCGTGGGAGGTCAGAGACCCAGTACTTC. Translated, it gives CASSLARGRSETQYF.

This clonotype was seen a few times. This rearrangement joins TRBV6-1 to TRBJ1-1, with TRBD1 identical over 7 bases. This CDR3 spans 15 amino acids. Germline assignment: CDR1 MNHNS and CDR2 SASEGT. The junction had 7 bases not matched to a gene; V was cut back by 2 bases and J by 4 bases. The CDR3 protein is CASSEKQGVRTEAFF. CDR3 bases: TGTGCCAGCAGTGAAAAGCAGGGGGTACGCACTGAAGCTTTCTTT.

This chain uses TRBV25-1 with TRBJ2-2; the D is unclear. The V gene's germline CDR1 is MGHDK and CDR2 SYGVNS. The CDR3 runs 14 residues. The V gene lost 6 bases and the J gene lost 8 bases, with 16 bases spanning the gap. CDR3 loop: CASRAQDFEGELFF. The CDR3 DNA reads as TGTGCCAGCAGGGCCCAGGATTTTGAGGGGGAGCTGTTTTTT.

The chain carries TRBV5-6 and TRBJ2-7; D is possibly TRBD2 (6 bases). Trimming shortened V by 4 bases and J by 2 bases, and 13 bases separated the two germline ends. Per the germline V gene, CDR1 is SGHDT and CDR2 is YYEEEE. The CDR3 has 14 amino acids. CDR3 in amino acids: CASSAGTDTYEQYF. The CDR3 nucleotides are TGTGCCAGCAGCGCGGGGACCGATACCTACGAGCAGTACTTC. The whole variable domain, remainder taken from reference TRBV5-6 and TRBJ2-7, is DAGVTQSPTHLIKTRGQQVTLRCSPKSGHDTVSWYQQALGQGPQFIFQYYEEEERQRGNFPDRFSGHQFPNYSSELNVNALLLGDSALYLCASSAGTDTYEQYFGPGTRLTVT.

Written as DNA, the CDR3 is TGCAGTGCTAGAGAGGGACTAGCGGGGGCCTACGAGCAGTACTTC. This encodes CSAREGLAGAYEQYF. The chain carries TRBV20-1 and TRBJ2-7, with TRBD2 matching 14 bases. The CDR3 has 15 residues. V shed 0 bases, J shed 2 bases, and the junction held 0 bases outside the gene matches. Looked up from germline, CDR1 is DFQATT and CDR2 is SNEGSKA (reference sequence).

V and J are TRBV7-9 and TRBJ2-7; D is undetermined. CDR1 and CDR2 (germline): SEHNR, FQNEAQ (reference sequence). This CDR3 comprises 13 residues. Trimming removed 8 bases from V and 4 bases from J, with 15 bases in between. CDR3 in amino acids: CASSLREQYEQYF. Here the CDR3 DNA reads TGTGCCAGCTCCCTTAGAGAGCAGTACGAGCAGTACTTC.

The rearrangement joins TRBV29-1 to TRBJ1-5; 10 bases agree with TRBD1. Germline CDR1 is SQVTM and CDR2 is ANQGSEA. Germline trimming cut 4 bases from V and 14 bases from J; bases unmatched to any gene: 8. The CDR3 consists of 12 residues. The CDR3 DNA follows: TGCAGCGTTGCAGGGGACAGGGGCCACGAGCATTTT. Protein product: CSVAGDRGHEHF.

At least ten counts were recorded for this clonotype. The CDR3 protein is CASSWASYNSPLHF. The CDR3 DNA reads TGTGCCAGCAGCTGGGCGTCCTATAATTCACCCCTCCACTTT. The chain has TRBV7-9 and TRBJ1-6, with D hard to call. There are 14 residues in the CDR3. The V gene's germline CDR1 is SEHNR and CDR2 FQNEAQ (reference sequence). Trimming cost V 4 bases and J 1 base, with 5 bases left between them. The full variable domain, its missing parts supplied by reference TRBV7-9 and TRBJ1-6, is DTGVSQNPRHKITKRGQNVTFRCDPISEHNRLYWYRQTLGQGPEFLTYFQNEAQLEKSRLLSDRFSAERPKGSFSTLEIQRTEQGDSAMYLCASSWASYNSPLHFGNGTRLTVT.

The chain couples TRBV6-1 to TRBJ2-7; possible D gene TRBD1, 6 bases. The CDR3 covers 14 residues. The V end lost 2 bases, the J end lost 3 bases, and 11 bases lay between the germline ends. CDR1 MNHNS and CDR2 SASEGT come from the germline V gene. The CDR3 coding sequence is TGTGCCAGCAGTGAAATCAGGGGAAGCTACGAGCAGTACTTC. This translates into CASSEIRGSYEQYF.

The CDR3 region is CSAGEGRNQPQHF. The CDR3 bases are TGCAGCGCCGGAGAGGGTCGCAATCAGCCCCAGCATTTT. The V and J genes are TRBV29-1 and TRBJ1-5; D remains unclear. Germline assignment: CDR1 SQVTM and CDR2 ANQGSEA. This CDR3 is 13 amino acids long. Trimming removed 7 bases at V and 2 bases at J, with 12 bases between.